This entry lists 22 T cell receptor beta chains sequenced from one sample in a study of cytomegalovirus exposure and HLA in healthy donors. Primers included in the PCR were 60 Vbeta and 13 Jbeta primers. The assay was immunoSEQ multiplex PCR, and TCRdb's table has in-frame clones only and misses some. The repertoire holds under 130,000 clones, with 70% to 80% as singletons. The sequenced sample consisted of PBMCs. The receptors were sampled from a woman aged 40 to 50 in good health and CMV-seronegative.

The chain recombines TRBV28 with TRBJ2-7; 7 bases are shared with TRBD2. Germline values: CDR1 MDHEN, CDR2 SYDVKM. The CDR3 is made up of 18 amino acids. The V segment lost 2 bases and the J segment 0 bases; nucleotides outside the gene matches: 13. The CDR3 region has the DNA TGTGCCAGCAGTTTAGGCCCTCTTACTAGCGCCTTCTCCTACGAGCAGTACTTC. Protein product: CASSLGPLTSAFSYEQYF.

The CDR3 loop is CASNLQELYQPQHF. CDR3 nucleotide sequence: TGTGCCAGCAACTTACAGGAGCTCTATCAGCCCCAGCATTTT. The chain joins TRBV6-5 to TRBJ1-5; D might be TRBD1 (5 bases). Trimming shortened V by 7 bases and J by 5 bases, and 15 bases separated the two germline ends. Germline assignment: CDR1 MNHEY and CDR2 SVGAGI. There are 14 residues in the CDR3.

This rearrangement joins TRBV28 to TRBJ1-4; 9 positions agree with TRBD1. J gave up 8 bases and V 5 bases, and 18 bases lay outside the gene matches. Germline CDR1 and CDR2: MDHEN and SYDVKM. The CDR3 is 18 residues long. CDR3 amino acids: CASSLGGGSWTGVEKLFF. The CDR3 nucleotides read TGTGCCAGCAGTCTCGGGGGGGGATCCTGGACAGGGGTCGAAAAACTGTTTTTT.

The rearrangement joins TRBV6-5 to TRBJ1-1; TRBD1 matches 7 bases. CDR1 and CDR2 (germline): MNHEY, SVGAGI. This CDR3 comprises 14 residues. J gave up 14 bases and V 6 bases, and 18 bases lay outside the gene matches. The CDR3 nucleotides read TGTGCCAGCAGAAGACAGGGAGACCTTAAATTAAGGTTCTTT. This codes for CASRRQGDLKLRFF.

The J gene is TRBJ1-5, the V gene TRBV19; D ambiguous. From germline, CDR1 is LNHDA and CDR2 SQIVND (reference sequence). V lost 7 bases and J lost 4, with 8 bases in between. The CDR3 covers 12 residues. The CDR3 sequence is CASTTGNQPQHF. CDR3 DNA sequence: TGTGCCAGTACGACGGGGAATCAGCCCCAGCATTTT. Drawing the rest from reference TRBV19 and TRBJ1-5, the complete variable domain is DGGITQSPKYLFRKEGQNVTLSCEQNLNHDAMYWYRQDPGQGLRLIYYSQIVNDFQKGDIAEGYSVSREKKESFPLTVTSAQKNPTAFYLCASTTGNQPQHFGDGTRLSIL.

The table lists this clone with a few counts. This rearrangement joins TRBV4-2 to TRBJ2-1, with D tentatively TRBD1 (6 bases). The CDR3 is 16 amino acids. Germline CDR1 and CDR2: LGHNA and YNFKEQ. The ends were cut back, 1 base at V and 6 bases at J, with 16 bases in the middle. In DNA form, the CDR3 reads TGTGCCAGCAGCCAAGTAGGTGAGGTCAGGGGCAATGAGCAGTTCTTC. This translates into CASSQVGEVRGNEQFF.

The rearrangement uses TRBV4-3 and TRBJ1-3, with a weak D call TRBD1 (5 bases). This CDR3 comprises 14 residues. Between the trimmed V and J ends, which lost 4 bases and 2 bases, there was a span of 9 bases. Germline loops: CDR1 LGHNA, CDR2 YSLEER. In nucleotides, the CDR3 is TGCGCCAGCAGCCCAGGCAGGGCTGGAAACACCATATATTTT. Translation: CASSPGRAGNTIYF.

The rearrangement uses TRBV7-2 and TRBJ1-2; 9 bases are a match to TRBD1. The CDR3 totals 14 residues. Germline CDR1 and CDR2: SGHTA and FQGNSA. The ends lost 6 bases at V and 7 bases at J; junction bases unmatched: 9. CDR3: CASSKRTGEGGYTF. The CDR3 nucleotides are TGTGCCAGCAGTAAGAGGACAGGGGAGGGTGGCTACACCTTC.

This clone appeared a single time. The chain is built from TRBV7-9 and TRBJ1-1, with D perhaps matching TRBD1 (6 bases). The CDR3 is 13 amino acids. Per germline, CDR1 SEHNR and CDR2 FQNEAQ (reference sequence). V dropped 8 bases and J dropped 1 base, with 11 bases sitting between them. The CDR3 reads CASGQRRNTEAFF. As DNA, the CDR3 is TGTGCCAGCGGACAGCGGAGGAACACTGAAGCTTTCTTT.

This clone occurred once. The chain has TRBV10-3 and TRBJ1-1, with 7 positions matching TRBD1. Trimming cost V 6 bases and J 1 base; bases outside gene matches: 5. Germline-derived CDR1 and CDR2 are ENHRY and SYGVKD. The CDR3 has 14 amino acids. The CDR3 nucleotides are TGTGCCATCAGCCCTGGACAGGCGAACACTGAAGCTTTCTTT. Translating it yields CAISPGQANTEAFF.

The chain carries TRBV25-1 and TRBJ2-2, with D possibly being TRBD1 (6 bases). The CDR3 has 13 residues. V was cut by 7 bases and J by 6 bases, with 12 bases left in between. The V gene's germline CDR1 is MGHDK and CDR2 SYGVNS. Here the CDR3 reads CASKPQGPGELFF. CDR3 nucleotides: TGTGCCAGCAAACCTCAGGGGCCCGGGGAGCTGTTTTTT.

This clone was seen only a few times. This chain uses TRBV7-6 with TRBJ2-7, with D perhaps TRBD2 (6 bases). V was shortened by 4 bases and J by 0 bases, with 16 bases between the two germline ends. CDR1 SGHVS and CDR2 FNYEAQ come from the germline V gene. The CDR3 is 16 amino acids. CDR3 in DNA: TGTGCCAGCAGCTCCCCGCGGGGCGGTTCCTCCTACGAGCAGTACTTC. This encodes CASSSPRGGSSYEQYF.

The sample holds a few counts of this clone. The CDR3 sequence: CASSGGGGNTEAFF. The CDR3 nucleotides are TGCGCCAGCAGCGGTGGAGGCGGGAACACTGAAGCTTTCTTT. The chain links TRBV5-1 to TRBJ1-1, with unresolved D. Trimming removed 4 bases at V and 1 base at J, with 11 bases between. Looked up from germline, CDR1 is SGHRS and CDR2 is YFSETQ. The CDR3 runs to 14 residues.

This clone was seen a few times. The CDR3 reads CASSLAGLAGVDTQYF. DNA for the CDR3: TGTGCCAGCAGCTTAGCGGGGCTAGCGGGAGTGGATACGCAGTATTTT. V is TRBV7-2 and J is TRBJ2-3, with 10 bases aligning to TRBD2. The V and J ends lost 0 bases and 6 bases, in that order; junction bases with no gene match: 6. The CDR3 loop spans 16 amino acids. Germline-derived CDR1 and CDR2 are SGHTA and FQGNSA. The complete variable domain, with remaining parts taken from reference TRBV7-2 and TRBJ2-3, reads GAGVSQSPSNKVTEKGKDVELRCDPISGHTALYWYRQSLGQGLEFLIYFQGNSAPDKSGLPSDRFSAERTGGSVSTLTIQRTQQEDSAVYLCASSLAGLAGVDTQYFGPGTRLTVL.

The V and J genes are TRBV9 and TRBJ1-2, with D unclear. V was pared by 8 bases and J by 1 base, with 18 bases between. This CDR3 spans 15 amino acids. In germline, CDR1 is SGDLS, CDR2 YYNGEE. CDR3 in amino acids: CASTAGRGLNYGYTF. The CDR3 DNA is TGTGCCAGTACAGCTGGGAGAGGGCTTAACTATGGCTACACCTTC.

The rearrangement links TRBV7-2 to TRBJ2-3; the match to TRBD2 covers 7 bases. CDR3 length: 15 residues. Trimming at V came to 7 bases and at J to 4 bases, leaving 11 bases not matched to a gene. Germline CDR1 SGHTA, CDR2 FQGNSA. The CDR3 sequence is CASTHDGGSADTQYF. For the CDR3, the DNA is TGTGCCAGCACCCACGATGGCGGGAGTGCAGATACGCAGTATTTT.

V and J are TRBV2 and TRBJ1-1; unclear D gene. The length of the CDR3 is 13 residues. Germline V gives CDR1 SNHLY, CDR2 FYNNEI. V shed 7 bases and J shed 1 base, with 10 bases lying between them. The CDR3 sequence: CASIVQRNTEAFF. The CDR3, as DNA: TGTGCCAGCATTGTACAGAGGAACACTGAAGCTTTCTTT. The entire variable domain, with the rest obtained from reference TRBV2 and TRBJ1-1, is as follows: EPEVTQTPSHQVTQMGQEVILRCVPISNHLYFYWYRQILGQKVEFLVSFYNNEISEKSEIFDDQFSVERPDGSNFTLKIRSTKLEDSAMYFCASIVQRNTEAFFGQGTRLTVV.

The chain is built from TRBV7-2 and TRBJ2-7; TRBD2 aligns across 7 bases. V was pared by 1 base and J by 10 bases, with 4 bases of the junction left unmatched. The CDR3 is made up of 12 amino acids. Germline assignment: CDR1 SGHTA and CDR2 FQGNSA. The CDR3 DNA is TGTGCCAGCAGCTTAGTGGGACTACGACAGTACTTC. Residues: CASSLVGLRQYF.

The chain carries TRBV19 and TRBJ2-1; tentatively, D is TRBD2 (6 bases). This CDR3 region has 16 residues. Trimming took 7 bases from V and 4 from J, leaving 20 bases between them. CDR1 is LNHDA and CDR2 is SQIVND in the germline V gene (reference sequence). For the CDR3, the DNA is TGTGCCAGTATTGGGAGGTCCCCTCTAAATTACAATGAGCAGTTCTTC. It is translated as CASIGRSPLNYNEQFF.

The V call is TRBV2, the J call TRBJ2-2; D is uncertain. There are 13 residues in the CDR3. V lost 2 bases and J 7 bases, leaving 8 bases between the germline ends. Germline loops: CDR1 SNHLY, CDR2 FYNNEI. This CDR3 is CASSEQRIGELFF. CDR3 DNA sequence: TGTGCCAGCAGTGAACAGCGCATCGGGGAGCTGTTTTTT.

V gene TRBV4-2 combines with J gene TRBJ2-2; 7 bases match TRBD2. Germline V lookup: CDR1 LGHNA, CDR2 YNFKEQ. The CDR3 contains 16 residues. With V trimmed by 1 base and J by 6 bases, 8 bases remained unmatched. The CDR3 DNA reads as TGTGCCAGCAGCCAAGCTAGACTAGCCAAGGCCGGGGAGCTGTTTTTT. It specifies CASSQARLAKAGELFF.

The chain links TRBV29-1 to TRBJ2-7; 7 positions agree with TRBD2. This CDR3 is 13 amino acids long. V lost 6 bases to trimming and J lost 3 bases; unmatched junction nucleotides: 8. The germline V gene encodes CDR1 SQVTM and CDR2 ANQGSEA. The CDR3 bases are TGCAGCGTCCTAGCGGAGGCGGTCTACGAGCAGTACTTC. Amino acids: CSVLAEAVYEQYF.